The 22 T cell receptor beta chains below come from one sample, sequenced in a study of monozygotic twins with inflammatory bowel disease. For each CDR3 protein, TCRdb gives one entry from its re-call of the 5' RACE reads, without DNA. The sample shows just over 300,000 distinct CDR3 sequences, and 5.6% sits with its ten largest clones. Sequencing was performed on blood. All receptors come from a human donor with ulcerative colitis or Crohn's disease, or a healthy co-twin of an affected twin (not recorded which).

The chain employs TRBV12-3 or TRBV12-4 and TRBJ1-6; TCRdb's assignment of TRBD1 cannot be checked, as there is no DNA. The CDR3 covers 14 residues. CDR3: CASSLGQASSPLHF.

The rearrangement links TRBV7-9 to TRBJ1-6; TCRdb designates TRBD1, a call that cannot be tested without DNA. The CDR3 length is 14 residues. Germline V gene data show CDR1 as SEHNR and CDR2 as FQNEAQ (reference sequence). CDR3 sequence: CASSLGGDNPPLHF.

The V gene is TRBV7-2, the J gene TRBJ2-5; TCRdb reports TRBD2, a call that lacks DNA to check it against. CDR3 size: 16 residues. Germline V gene data show CDR1 as SGHTA and CDR2 as FQGNSA. This CDR3 is CASSLGEMLGRETQYF.

The chain has TRBV20-1 and TRBJ2-7. Germline loops: CDR1 DFQATT, CDR2 SNEGSKA (reference sequence). The CDR3 runs 11 residues. CDR3 sequence reads: CSARSGNEQYF.

This chain uses TRBV19 with TRBJ2-7; TCRdb names TRBD2, which stays unverified in the absence of DNA. CDR1 and CDR2 (germline): LNHDA, SQIVND (reference sequence). The CDR3 totals 13 residues. The CDR3 here is CASSGTPTYEQYF.

This chain links TRBV12-3 or TRBV12-4 with TRBJ1-6. CDR3 length: 15 amino acids. The CDR3 reads CASSFRLGDNSPLHF.

The genes are TRBV15 and TRBJ2-5. Germline V gene lookup returns CDR1 LNHNV and CDR2 YYDKDF (reference sequence). The CDR3 extends over 12 amino acids. CDR3 protein: CATSTGQETQYF.

The V gene is TRBV6-5, the J gene TRBJ1-1; TCRdb indicates TRBD1, and absent DNA this call remains unverified. This CDR3 spans 17 amino acids. Germline V lookup: CDR1 MNHEY, CDR2 SVGAGI. CDR3 sequence reads: CASSYSQTGGVNTEAFF.

The CDR3 is CASSFSGQPQHF. V usage is TRBV27 and J usage is TRBJ1-5. Per germline, CDR1 MNHEY and CDR2 SMNVEV (reference sequence). The CDR3 extends over 12 amino acids.

The rearrangement uses TRBV4-3 and TRBJ2-2; TCRdb designates TRBD1, a call that cannot be tested without DNA. Germline loops: CDR1 LGHNA, CDR2 YSLEER. This CDR3 is 16 amino acids long. Here the CDR3 reads CASSKAGTLNTGELFF.

The J gene is TRBJ2-2, the V gene TRBV12-3 or TRBV12-4; lacking DNA, the TRBD1 call made by TCRdb goes unchecked. The CDR3 spans 17 residues. The CDR3 reads CASSRGVTSANTGELFF.

The chain couples TRBV7-2 to TRBJ2-2; TCRdb outputs TRBD2, but without DNA this stays unchecked. Germline CDR1 reads SGHTA; CDR2 reads FQGNSA. CDR3 size: 16 residues. The CDR3 sequence is CASSLISGTLIGELFF.

The chain combines TRBV20-1 with TRBJ2-5; as DNA is missing, the TRBD1 call by TCRdb cannot be tested. The CDR3 runs to 12 residues. In germline, CDR1 is DFQATT, CDR2 SNEGSKA (reference sequence). CDR3 amino acids: CSAQDRGETQYF.

The chain uses TRBV5-1 and TRBJ1-2; TCRdb returns TRBD1, unconfirmable since there is no DNA. Germline lookup yields CDR1 SGHRS and CDR2 YFSETQ. This CDR3 comprises 14 residues. The CDR3 protein is CASSLFVGTYGYTF.

The rearrangement uses TRBV18 and TRBJ2-7; the TCRdb D gene call, TRBD2, has no DNA to confirm it. CDR1 KGHSH and CDR2 LQKENI come from the germline V gene. This CDR3 is built from 14 residues. This chain's CDR3 is CASSPQGGTYEQYF. Variable domain in full (rest from reference TRBV18 and TRBJ2-7): NAGVMQNPRHLVRRRGQEARLRCSPMKGHSHVYWYRQLPEEGLKFMVYLQKENIIDESGMPKERFSAEFPKEGPSILRIQQVVRGDSAAYFCASSPQGGTYEQYFGPGTRLTVT.

The J gene is TRBJ1-4, the V gene TRBV6-5. Per germline, CDR1 MNHEY and CDR2 SVGAGI. The length of the CDR3 is 12 residues. CDR3 protein: CASSPSNEKLFF.

The chain is built from TRBV19 and TRBJ2-1; the TCRdb call, TRBD2, lacks DNA for checking. There are 14 residues in the CDR3. Germline V gives CDR1 LNHDA, CDR2 SQIVND (reference sequence). The CDR3 spells CATRLAGGIHEQFF.

This chain connects TRBV3-1 to TRBJ2-7; without DNA, the TCRdb call of TRBD2 cannot be checked. The length of the CDR3 is 14 residues. Germline lookup yields CDR1 LGHDT and CDR2 YNNKEL (reference sequence). The CDR3 sequence: CASSQGLPTYEQYF.

This chain joins TRBV7-9 and TRBJ1-2; TCRdb lists TRBD1, though no DNA is available to test this call. Per the germline V gene, CDR1 is SEHNR and CDR2 is FQNEAQ (reference sequence). This CDR3 has 13 amino acids. The CDR3 reads CASSQDRVGGYTF.

The V and J genes are TRBV7-9 and TRBJ2-7. Germline V CDR1 and CDR2: SEHNR, FQNEAQ (reference sequence). The length of the CDR3 is 13 residues. The CDR3 sequence: CASSLIVTYEQYF.

V is TRBV2 and J is TRBJ1-5. Germline values: CDR1 SNHLY, CDR2 FYNNEI. The CDR3 loop spans 14 amino acids. CDR3 loop: CASTEVSSFQPQHF.

The rearrangement uses TRBV12-3 or TRBV12-4 and TRBJ2-4; TCRdb outputs TRBD1, but without DNA this stays unchecked. The CDR3 runs to 14 residues. CDR3 sequence: CASGGFRAKNIQYF.